The text below deals with one T cell receptor (beta chain). Its antigen is currently unknown. The PCR made use of 60 Vbeta and 13 Jbeta primers. The data were produced by immunoSEQ multiplex PCR, yet TCRdb's version contains in-frame clones alone and is incomplete. The sample includes about 120,000 clones, about 79% of them seen just once. The sample comes from a study of cytomegalovirus exposure and HLA in healthy donors. Study-wide findings and caveats: A later analysis found most CMV-associated TCR beta chains apparently HLA-restricted. Segments of the TCR beta V type were, in most cases, productive about 87% or about 30% of the time in an earlier analysis. Most TCR sequences were uncommon, yet certain public TCRs appeared in many donors.

This sequence originates from a woman in her fifties or sixties in good health and CMV-seronegative. Sample: PBMCs.

This CDR3 is CASSMMGRSSNQPQHF. CDR3 coding DNA: TGTGCCAGTAGTATGATGGGTAGGAGTAGCAATCAGCCCCAGCATTTT. The chain has TRBV19 and TRBJ1-5; D is unclear. CDR3 length: 16 amino acids. Trimming left V 3 bases short and J 0 bases short, with 12 bases between. In germline, CDR1 is LNHDA, CDR2 SQIVND (reference sequence).